This TCR beta chain came from a study of cytomegalovirus exposure and HLA in healthy donors. The trim removed 3 bases at V and 4 bases at J, leaving 4 bases unmatched. The CDR3 runs 14 residues. Per the germline V gene, CDR1 is SGHAT and CDR2 is FQNNGV. Turning to this clone: The sample holds other DNA sequences that translate to the same CDR3.

13 Jbeta primers and 60 Vbeta primers were used for the PCR. Sequencing used immunoSEQ multiplex PCR; TCRdb keeps in-frame clones, though not all of them. Among about 220,000 clones listed, over 60% were seen once. The gene calls are TRBV11-2 and TRBJ2-5, with 8 bases matching TRBD1. The origin of this receptor is a young man in good health and CMV-seronegative. The specimen sequenced was PBMCs. CDR3 protein: CASSFTRGLETQYF. CDR3 sequence (DNA): TGTGCCAGCAGCTTCACCAGGGGGCTAGAGACCCAGTACTTC.